This paragraph reports one TCR beta chain. These data are taken from a study of blood T cell repertoires in COVID-19. The CDR3 loop spans 14 amino acids. Germline lookup yields CDR1 LGHNA and CDR2 YSLEER. The V end lost 4 bases, the J end lost 5 bases, and 14 bases lay between the germline ends. Generated by immunoSEQ multiplex PCR, the TCRdb table keeps only in-frame clones and is missing some. Of approximately 220,000 clones detected, 90% appear once; the ten largest clones hold approximately 16%. The chain carries TRBV4-3 and TRBJ1-1, with a possible D match to TRBD1 (5 bases). Sequencing was carried out using PBMCs or T cells enriched from blood (not recorded which). The sequence was collected from a young man who had been exposed to COVID-19. The DNA of the CDR3 is TGCGCCAGCAGCCTCCCCGGGGGAAGGACTGAAGCTTTCTTT. Amino acids: CASSLPGGRTEAFF.